Following are 27 T cell receptor beta chains from one sample sequenced in a study of shared clonotypes between healthy human individuals. The assay was immunoSEQ multiplex PCR, and TCRdb's table has in-frame clones only and misses some. The profile shows some 2,000,000 clones, roughly 94% of them singletons. Naive CD8 cells, CD45RO-negative and positively selected for CCR7, excluded terminally differentiated effector memory CD45RA+ cells. Sequences were obtained from naive CD8+ T cells sorted from blood. The origin of the receptors is a man aged 18 to 35 in good health.

The rearrangement joins TRBV9 to TRBJ1-3, with D possibly being TRBD1 (5 bases). This CDR3 has 15 amino acids. Germline-derived CDR1 and CDR2 are SGDLS and YYNGEE. Trimming took off 2 bases at V and 2 bases at J, with 11 bases between the two ends. The CDR3 here is CASSVGGVAGNTIYF. The DNA of the CDR3 is TGTGCCAGCAGCGTCGGAGGGGTTGCTGGAAACACCATATATTTT.

This chain connects TRBV9 to TRBJ2-5, with 9 positions matching TRBD2. The ends lost 4 bases at V and 5 bases at J; junction bases unmatched: 9. Germline loops: CDR1 SGDLS, CDR2 YYNGEE. The CDR3 contains 15 residues. The CDR3 sequence: CASSPRSGRWETQYF. CDR3 coding DNA: TGTGCCAGCAGCCCACGGAGCGGGAGGTGGGAGACCCAGTACTTC.

The rearrangement joins TRBV18 to TRBJ2-7, with 9 bases lining up with TRBD1. CDR1 is KGHSH, CDR2 LQKENI, per germline. The V and J ends lost 1 base and 4 bases, in that order; junction bases with no gene match: 8. The CDR3 length is 16 residues. The CDR3 is CASSPQTGTGMYEQYF. The CDR3 DNA reads as TGTGCCAGCTCACCACAAACCGGGACAGGGATGTACGAGCAGTACTTC.

The rearrangement joins TRBV19 to TRBJ2-2; either TRBD1 or TRBD2 may fit D (5 bases each). Germline V gene lookup returns CDR1 LNHDA and CDR2 SQIVND (reference sequence). The CDR3 is made up of 13 amino acids. Trimming shortened V by 7 bases and J by 4 bases, and 10 bases separated the two germline ends. In DNA form, the CDR3 reads TGTGCCAGTACGGGGCAGTTCACCGGGGAGCTGTTTTTT. Translation gives CASTGQFTGELFF.

This chain links TRBV28 with TRBJ2-3, with 13 bases identical to TRBD2. Germline V gene sequence: CDR1 MDHEN, CDR2 SYDVKM. The ends lost 6 bases at V and 5 bases at J; junction bases unmatched: 17. This CDR3 is built from 19 residues. CDR3 region: CASSKRLAGGLNSGDTQYF. As DNA, the CDR3 is TGTGCCAGCAGCAAACGACTAGCGGGGGGTCTAAACTCAGGAGATACGCAGTATTTT.

The V and J genes are TRBV27 and TRBJ1-1; D ambiguous. Germline-derived CDR1 and CDR2 are MNHEY and SMNVEV (reference sequence). The CDR3 spans 13 residues. Between the trimmed V and J ends, which lost 7 bases and 7 bases, there was a span of 16 bases. CDR3: CASTQLGGGEAFF. The CDR3 DNA sequence: TGTGCCAGCACGCAGTTGGGAGGCGGTGAAGCTTTCTTT.

This chain connects TRBV6-5 to TRBJ1-5; 12 bases match TRBD1. From germline, CDR1 is MNHEY and CDR2 SVGAGI. The CDR3 is made up of 15 amino acids. The V segment lost 6 bases and the J segment 3 bases; nucleotides outside the gene matches: 3. The chain's CDR3 is CASRGTGGPNQPQHF. The CDR3 DNA is TGTGCCAGCAGAGGGACAGGGGGCCCCAATCAGCCCCAGCATTTT.

V is TRBV28 and J is TRBJ2-7; 8 nucleotides line up with TRBD1. The germline V gene has CDR1 MDHEN and CDR2 SYDVKM. CDR3 size: 14 residues. V trimming: 7 bases; J trimming: 0 bases; junction bases outside the gene matches: 5. CDR3 nucleotides: TGTGCCAGCAATATGGACAGGGTCTCCTACGAGCAGTACTTC. Translating gives CASNMDRVSYEQYF.

This chain links TRBV10-2 with TRBJ1-1; unclear D gene. This CDR3 is built from 10 residues. V dropped 8 bases and J dropped 7 bases, with 8 bases sitting between them. Germline lookup yields CDR1 WSHSY and CDR2 SAAADI. The CDR3 spells CASPTFEAFF. CDR3 coding DNA: TGCGCCAGCCCGACCTTTGAAGCTTTCTTT.

This chain's CDR3 is CASSSNSGGAGSYNEQFF. For the CDR3, the DNA is TGTGCCAGCAGCTCGAATAGCGGGGGGGCCGGCTCCTACAATGAGCAGTTCTTC. The chain combines TRBV7-9 with TRBJ2-1; TRBD2 aligns across 11 bases. Germline V gene data show CDR1 as SEHNR and CDR2 as FQNEAQ (reference sequence). CDR3 length: 18 amino acids. Trimming took 4 bases from V and 0 from J; bases not matched to a gene: 8.

V and J are TRBV6-5 and TRBJ2-1, with D perhaps matching TRBD1 or TRBD2 (5 bases each). V shed 5 bases and J shed 10 bases, with 15 bases lying between them. The CDR3 length is 13 residues. Germline CDR1 MNHEY, CDR2 SVGAGI. The CDR3 DNA reads TGTGCCAGCAGTGTAGGGACCCACGCCGAGCAGTTCTTC. This sequence encodes CASSVGTHAEQFF.

The chain couples TRBV6-5 to TRBJ2-7; D tentatively fits TRBD1 or TRBD2 (5 bases each). V dropped 4 bases and J dropped 7 bases, with 20 bases sitting between them. Germline CDR1 and CDR2: MNHEY and SVGAGI. The CDR3 length is 15 residues. CDR3 amino acids: CASSSWDEGLGEQYF. CDR3 DNA sequence: TGTGCCAGCAGTTCGTGGGACGAGGGGTTGGGTGAGCAGTACTTC.

This sequence joins TRBV27 and TRBJ2-1; no clear D gene. CDR3 length equals 14 residues. V was shortened by 1 base and J by 5 bases, with 9 bases between the two germline ends. Germline-derived CDR1 and CDR2 are MNHEY and SMNVEV (reference sequence). The CDR3 DNA reads as TGTGCCAGCAGTTTATTAGGCAGCGACAATGAGCAGTTCTTC. It translates to CASSLLGSDNEQFF.

This clone was observed once. This chain uses TRBV10-3 with TRBJ2-7; no definite D call. Germline assignment: CDR1 ENHRY and CDR2 SYGVKD. CDR3 length equals 14 residues. With 3 bases removed from V and 0 bases from J, the gap between germline ends came to 9 bases. CDR3 loop: CAISDRVHSYEQYF. In DNA form, the CDR3 reads TGTGCCATCAGTGACCGGGTCCACTCCTACGAGCAGTACTTC.

J is TRBJ2-2 and V is TRBV28; D gene ambiguous. Trimming took off 4 bases at V and 0 bases at J, with 15 bases between the two ends. Germline V lookup: CDR1 MDHEN, CDR2 SYDVKM. This CDR3 is 17 amino acids long. This CDR3 is CASSSPVPWANTGELFF. In nucleotides, the CDR3 is TGTGCCAGCAGTTCCCCTGTCCCTTGGGCGAACACCGGGGAGCTGTTTTTT.

The chain has TRBV13 and TRBJ2-7; D remains ambiguous. The CDR3 has 14 amino acids. The germline V gene has CDR1 PRHDT and CDR2 FYEKMQ (reference sequence). V was cut by 2 bases and J by 6 bases, with 14 bases left in between. As DNA, the CDR3 is TGTGCCAGCAGCTTAACATCGGACCTCGGCGAGCAGTACTTC. Amino acids: CASSLTSDLGEQYF.

The V gene is TRBV6-5, the J gene TRBJ2-7; D might be TRBD1 (6 bases). The V end was cut by 2 bases, the J end by 7 bases, with 15 bases between. Germline V lookup: CDR1 MNHEY, CDR2 SVGAGI. The CDR3 runs 14 residues. CDR3 in amino acids: CASSYAPRGEEQYF. DNA for the CDR3: TGTGCCAGCAGTTACGCCCCCAGGGGAGAGGAGCAGTACTTC.

This sequence joins TRBV6-5 and TRBJ2-7; a possible D gene is TRBD1 (5 bases). Germline CDR1 and CDR2: MNHEY and SVGAGI. Trimming shortened V by 6 bases and J by 1 base, and 13 bases separated the two germline ends. The CDR3 contains 14 residues. The CDR3 region is CASRWTLESYEQYF. The CDR3 DNA follows: TGTGCCAGCAGATGGACACTGGAGTCCTACGAGCAGTACTTC.

The chain recombines TRBV13 with TRBJ2-7, with 10 bases aligning to TRBD1. The CDR3 covers 14 residues. Germline V gives CDR1 PRHDT, CDR2 FYEKMQ (reference sequence). The V and J ends lost 3 bases and 6 bases, in that order; junction bases with no gene match: 5. CDR3 in DNA: TGTGCCAGCAGCTTCTTCGGACAGGGGGGCGAGCAGTACTTC. This sequence encodes CASSFFGQGGEQYF. Variable domain in full (rest from reference TRBV13 and TRBJ2-7): AAGVIQSPRHLIKEKRETATLKCYPIPRHDTVYWYQQGPGQDPQFLISFYEKMQSDKGSIPDRFSAQQFSDYHSELNMSSLELGDSALYFCASSFFGQGGEQYFGPGTRLTVT.

The J gene is TRBJ2-1, the V gene TRBV15; D unresolved. Trimming pared 1 base from V and 8 bases from J, leaving 9 bases between. The CDR3 covers 13 residues. Germline V CDR1 and CDR2: LNHNV, YYDKDF (reference sequence). CDR3 in amino acids: CATSRALIDEQFF. The DNA for the CDR3 is TGTGCCACCAGCAGAGCACTAATCGATGAGCAGTTCTTC. Full variable domain (missing parts from reference TRBV15 and TRBJ2-1): DAMVIQNPRYQVTQFGKPVTLSCSQTLNHNVMYWYQQKSSQAPKLLFHYYDKDFNNEADTPDNFQSRRPNTSFCFLDIRSPGLGDTAMYLCATSRALIDEQFFGPGTRLTVL.

The J gene is TRBJ1-4, the V gene TRBV11-2, with unresolved D. This CDR3 has 16 amino acids. Trimming took off 4 bases at V and 1 base at J, with 13 bases between the two ends. The germline gives CDR1 SGHAT, CDR2 FQNNGV. CDR3 in DNA: TGTGCCAGCAGCTCATTAGGCGAGGGAACTAATGAAAAACTGTTTTTT. This codes for CASSSLGEGTNEKLFF.

V and J are TRBV9 and TRBJ2-1; 8 positions match TRBD2. V lost 3 bases and J lost 7; bases outside the gene matches: 9. The CDR3 contains 15 residues. Germline-derived CDR1 and CDR2 are SGDLS and YYNGEE. The CDR3 region is CASSETGTSTNEQFF. The CDR3 DNA reads as TGTGCCAGCAGCGAGACCGGGACTAGTACTAATGAGCAGTTCTTC.

The gene calls are TRBV4-3 and TRBJ2-3; a possible D gene is TRBD2 (6 bases). Trimming pared 7 bases from V and 0 bases from J, leaving 20 bases between. The CDR3 consists of 17 residues. CDR1 is LGHNA and CDR2 is YSLEER in the germline V gene. CDR3 sequence (DNA): TGCGCCAGCAAAAGGACGTGGGAGGAGACAAGCACAGATACGCAGTATTTT. It codes for CASKRTWEETSTDTQYF.

V gene TRBV6-7 combines with J gene TRBJ1-2; D is unresolved. TRBV6-7 is placed among ORFs of uncertain function. The length of the CDR3 is 13 residues. V lost 0 bases to trimming and J lost 5 bases, with 7 bases between them. CDR3 loop: CASSYSLGYGYTF. As DNA, the CDR3 is TGTGCCAGCAGTTACTCTTTGGGTTATGGCTACACCTTC.

The chain combines TRBV9 with TRBJ1-4; no reliable D call. The germline V gene has CDR1 SGDLS and CDR2 YYNGEE. This CDR3 contains 15 residues. V lost 4 bases, J lost 4 bases, and 14 bases lay in between. The CDR3 is CASSPIGRINEKLFF. The CDR3 coding sequence is TGTGCCAGCAGCCCTATTGGACGGATTAATGAAAAACTGTTTTTT.

The chain joins TRBV7-9 to TRBJ2-1, with TRBD2 identical over 13 bases. CDR3 length: 15 amino acids. Germline V gene data show CDR1 as SEHNR and CDR2 as FQNEAQ (reference sequence). With 5 bases clipped from V and 7 bases from J, the junction kept 5 bases outside the gene matches. The CDR3 nucleotides are TGTGCCAGCAGCCCCTGGACTAGCGGGGGAAATGAGCAGTTCTTC. It is translated as CASSPWTSGGNEQFF.

The chain links TRBV5-4 to TRBJ1-1; the D gene is possibly TRBD1 (6 bases). The germline V gene encodes CDR1 SGHNT and CDR2 YYREEE (reference sequence). The CDR3 has 15 residues. The V end lost 3 bases, the J end lost 7 bases, and 19 bases lay between the germline ends. The CDR3 DNA reads TGTGCCAGCAGCTCTACCGGACAGCTGGCAGATGAAGCTTTCTTT. Translation: CASSSTGQLADEAFF.